This T cell receptor (beta chain) was documented in a study of beta chain features in type 1 diabetes. This CDR3 spans 16 amino acids. V was clipped by 4 bases and J by 8 bases; unmatched bases: 8. Germline assignment: CDR1 SGHNT and CDR2 YYREEE (reference sequence). Expressed TCRB transcripts got sequenced, as all isolated RNA was reverse transcribed. Sequencing was performed with immunoSEQ multiplex PCR; in TCRdb, only in-frame clones are kept and a portion is missing. The sample lists about 40,000 clones, around 48% occurring once. Sample: central memory CD4+ T cells from blood. This chain uses TRBV5-4 with TRBJ2-1; 14 nucleotides match TRBD2. The source is a woman aged 18 to 35 in good health. The CDR3 sequence is CASSPGTSGSIYEQFF. CDR3 nucleotides: TGTGCCAGCAGCCCGGGGACTAGCGGGAGTATATATGAGCAGTTCTTC.